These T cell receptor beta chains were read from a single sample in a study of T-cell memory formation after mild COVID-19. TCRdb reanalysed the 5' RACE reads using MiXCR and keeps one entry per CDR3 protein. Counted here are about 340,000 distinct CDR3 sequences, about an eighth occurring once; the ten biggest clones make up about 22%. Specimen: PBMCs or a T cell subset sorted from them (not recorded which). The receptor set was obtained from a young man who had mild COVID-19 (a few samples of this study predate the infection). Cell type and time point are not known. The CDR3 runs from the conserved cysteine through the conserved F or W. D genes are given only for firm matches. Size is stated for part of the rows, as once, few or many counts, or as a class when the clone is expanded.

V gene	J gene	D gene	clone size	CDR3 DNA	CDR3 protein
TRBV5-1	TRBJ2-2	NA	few	TGCGCCAGCAGCTTCTCTGGGTCAATTAACACCGGGGAGCTGTTTTTT	CASSFSGSINTGELFF
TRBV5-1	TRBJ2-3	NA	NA	TGCGCCAGCAGCTGGGACGCGTATACGCAGTATTTT	CASSWDAYTQYF
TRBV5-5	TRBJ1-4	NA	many	TGTGCCTCGAGGGGTGGGGCAACTAATGAAAAACTGTTTTTT	CASRGGATNEKLFF
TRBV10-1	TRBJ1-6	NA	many	TGCGCCAGCAGTGAGGGTGAGGGTTATTCACCCCTCCACTTT	CASSEGEGYSPLHF
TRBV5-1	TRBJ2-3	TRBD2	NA	TGCGCCAGCAGCCACCCACTAGCGGGGGGTCGCACAGATACGCAGTATTTT	CASSHPLAGGRTDTQYF
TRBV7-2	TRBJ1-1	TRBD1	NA	TGTGCCAGCAGCTTAGAGGCCAGGGGGCTTACTGAAGCTTTCTTT	CASSLEARGLTEAFF
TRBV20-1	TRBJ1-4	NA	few	TGCAGTGCTAGCAAACAGCGGAATGAAAAACTGTTTTTT	CSASKQRNEKLFF
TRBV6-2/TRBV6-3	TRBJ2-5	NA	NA	TGTGCCAGCAGTTACTCGAGGAGACCAGTTCAAGAGACCCAGTACTTC	CASSYSRRPVQETQYF
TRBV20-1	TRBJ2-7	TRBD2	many	TGCAGCGCTAGCCGCGGGGGGTGGAGCGAGCAGTACTTC	CSASRGGWSEQYF
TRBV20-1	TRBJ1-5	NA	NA	TGCAGTGCGACCCGGGGAGCGGGAGAACAGCCCCAGCATTTT	CSATRGAGEQPQHF
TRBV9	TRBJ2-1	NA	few	TGTGCCAGCAGCCCACGGGCAGAGAGCTCCTACAATGAGCAGTTCTTC	CASSPRAESSYNEQFF
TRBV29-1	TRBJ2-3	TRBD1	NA	TGCAGCGTTGACCTACAGGGGCCCGATACGCAGTATTTT	CSVDLQGPDTQYF
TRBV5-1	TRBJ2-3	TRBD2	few	TGCGCCAGCAGCTTGCTTCCCCTAGCGGGGTCTAGCACAGATACGCAGTATTTT	CASSLLPLAGSSTDTQYF
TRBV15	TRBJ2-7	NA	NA	TGTGCCACCAGCATACATAGGGGGAACTACGAGCAGTACTTC	CATSIHRGNYEQYF
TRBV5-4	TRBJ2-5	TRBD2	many	TGTGCCAGCAGCCCCCGGGGGGGGCAAAGCAGGGAGACCCAGTACTTC	CASSPRGGQSRETQYF
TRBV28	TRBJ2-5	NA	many	TGTGCCAGCGGACCAGGGACCCAGTACTTC	CASGPGTQYF
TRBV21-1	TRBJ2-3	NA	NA	TGTGCCAGCAGCAAGCACGGGCATAGACCTGATACGCAGTATTTT	CASSKHGHRPDTQYF
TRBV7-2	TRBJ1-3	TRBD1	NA	TGTGCCAGCAGCTTGATCGGACAGGGAAGAAACACCATATATTTT	CASSLIGQGRNTIYF
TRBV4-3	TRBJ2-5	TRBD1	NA	TGCGCCAGCAGCCAATACAGGGGGGCCGGAGAGACCCAGTACTTC	CASSQYRGAGETQYF
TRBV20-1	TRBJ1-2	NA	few	TGCAGTGCTTACCCCGCTGGTGGCTACACCTTC	CSAYPAGGYTF
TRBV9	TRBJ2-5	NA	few	TGTGCCAGCAGCGTAGGGGGGGTCCAAGAGACCCAGTACTTC	CASSVGGVQETQYF
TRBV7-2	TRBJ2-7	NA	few	TGTGCCAGCAGCTTAGTTGGGGGGCTATTCGACGAGCAGTACTTC	CASSLVGGLFDEQYF
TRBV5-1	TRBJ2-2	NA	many	TGCGCCAGCAGCTTGTGGCCAGGGTCCACCGGGGAGCTGTTTTTT	CASSLWPGSTGELFF
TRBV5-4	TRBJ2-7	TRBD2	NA	TGTGCCAGCAGCGAGGGACTAGCGGGGTTGGGGTCTATATACGAGCAGTACTTC	CASSEGLAGLGSIYEQYF
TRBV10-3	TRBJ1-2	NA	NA	TGTGCCATCAGGGGCCAGGCGTATGGCTACACCTTC	CAIRGQAYGYTF
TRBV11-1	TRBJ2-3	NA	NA	TGTGCCAGCAGTTACCCTCCCTGGACAGAAGGGGACACAGATACGCAGTATTTT	CASSYPPWTEGDTDTQYF
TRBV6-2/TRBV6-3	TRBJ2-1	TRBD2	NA	TGTGCCACCTCGGGGGCGGGGGGAGGCAATGAGCAGTTCTTC	CATSGAGGGNEQFF
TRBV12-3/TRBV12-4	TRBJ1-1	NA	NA	TGTGCCAGCACCCCTTATAAATTGGAAGCTTTCTTT	CASTPYKLEAFF
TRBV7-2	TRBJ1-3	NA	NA	TGTGCCAGCAGCTTACAATCTTCTGGGTCGGGGGGAGTTGGAAACACCATATATTTT	CASSLQSSGSGGVGNTIYF
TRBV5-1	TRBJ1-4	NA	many	TGCGCCAGCAGCCTGGGAGACACCCATTCCGGCGAAAAACTGTTTTTT	CASSLGDTHSGEKLFF
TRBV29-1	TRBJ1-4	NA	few	TGCAGCGTAGAAGGTCGTTCAGAGAATGAAAAACTGTTTTTT	CSVEGRSENEKLFF
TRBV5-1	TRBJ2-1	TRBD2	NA	TGCGCCAGCAGCTTGGAATGGACTAGCGGGAATGAGCAGTTCTTC	CASSLEWTSGNEQFF
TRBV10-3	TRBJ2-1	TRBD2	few	TGTGCCATCAGACTAGCGGGGGGGAATGAGCAGTTCTTC	CAIRLAGGNEQFF
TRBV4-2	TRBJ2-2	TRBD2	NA	TGTGCCAGCAGCCGCGGATTGACTAGCGCGGCCGGGGAGCTGTTTTTT	CASSRGLTSAAGELFF
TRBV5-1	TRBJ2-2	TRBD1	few	TGCGCCAGCAGCTTGGAGGGGACAGGCACCGGGGAGCTGTTTTTT	CASSLEGTGTGELFF
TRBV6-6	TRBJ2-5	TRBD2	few	TGTGCCAGCCGGGGGGGGGGCAATCAAGAGACCCAGTACTTC	CASRGGGNQETQYF
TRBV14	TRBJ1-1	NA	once	TGTGCCAGCAGCCAACGACACGTTACTGAAGCTTTCTTT	CASSQRHVTEAFF
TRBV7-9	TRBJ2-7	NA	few	TGTGCCAGCAGCCATCAGGGAAACTTCTACGAGCAGTACTTC	CASSHQGNFYEQYF
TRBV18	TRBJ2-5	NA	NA	TGTGCCAGCTCACCACCTGAGGGGCCCGAGACCCAGTACTTC	CASSPPEGPETQYF
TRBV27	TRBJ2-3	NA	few	TGTGCCAGCAGTTTTATCGGCTCAGATACGCAGTATTTT	CASSFIGSDTQYF
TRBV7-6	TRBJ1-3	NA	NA	TGTGCCAGCAGCTTAGCGCGGGTTGGATCTGCTGGAAACACCATATATTTT	CASSLARVGSAGNTIYF
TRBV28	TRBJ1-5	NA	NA	TGTGCCAGCAGTTTAATGGGACCGCGGAGGAACAATCAGCCCCAGCATTTT	CASSLMGPRRNNQPQHF
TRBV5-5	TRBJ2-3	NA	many	TGTGCCAGCAGCTTGGTCAGCGGGTCCGCAGATACGCAGTATTTT	CASSLVSGSADTQYF
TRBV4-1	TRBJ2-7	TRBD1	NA	TGCGCCAGCAGCCTCATGAAGGGGGCCTCTTCCTACGAGCAGTACTTC	CASSLMKGASSYEQYF
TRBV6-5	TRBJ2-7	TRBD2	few	TGTGCCAGCAGTTACTCGTCCGGGGGGATCTACGAGCAGTACTTC	CASSYSSGGIYEQYF
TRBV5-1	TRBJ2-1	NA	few	TGCGCCAGCAGCTTGACGCCAGGGCGATACAATGAGCAGTTCTTC	CASSLTPGRYNEQFF
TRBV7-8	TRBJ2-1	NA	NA	TGTGCCAGCAGCTCGCAGATCGGACAGACGAACGGGCAGTTCTTC	CASSSQIGQTNGQFF
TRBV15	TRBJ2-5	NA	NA	TGTGCCACCAGCAAGGGGTGGGAGTTACAAGAGACCCAGTACTTC	CATSKGWELQETQYF
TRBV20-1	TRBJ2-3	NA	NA	TGCAGTGCTAGAGATATCGGGGGACAAGATACGCAGTATTTT	CSARDIGGQDTQYF
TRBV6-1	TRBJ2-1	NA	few	TGTGCCAGCAGTGGGGGAAACTCTGGGAGGAGCTCCTACAATGAGCAGTTCTTC	CASSGGNSGRSSYNEQFF
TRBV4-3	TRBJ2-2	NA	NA	TGCGCCAGCAGCCAAGATGCGCGGAGGGGTACCGGGGAGCTGTTTTTT	CASSQDARRGTGELFF
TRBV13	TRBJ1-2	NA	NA	TGTGCCAGCAGCCGCGGACGGCCGATTCCCATTAGCTACACCTTC	CASSRGRPIPISYTF
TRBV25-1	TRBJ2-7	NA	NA	TGTGCCAGCAGTGGTACAGGCCGCTACGAGCAGTACTTC	CASSGTGRYEQYF
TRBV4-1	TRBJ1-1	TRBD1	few	TGCGCCAGCAGCCCAGGGACAGGGCGACCTTTGAACACTGAAGCTTTCTTT	CASSPGTGRPLNTEAFF
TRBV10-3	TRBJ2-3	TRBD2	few	TGTGCCATCAGTGGTACTAGCGGGGGCGTAACCTATAGCACAGATACGCAGTATTTT	CAISGTSGGVTYSTDTQYF
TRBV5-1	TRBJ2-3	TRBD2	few	TGCGCCAGCAGCTACGACGGGACTAGTGGGTTAGCCGCAGATACGCAGTATTTT	CASSYDGTSGLAADTQYF
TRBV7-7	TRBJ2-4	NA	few	TGTGCCAGCAGCTTAGTTCCAAACGGGGAACTGCGAGCCAAAAACATTCAGTACTTC	CASSLVPNGELRAKNIQYF
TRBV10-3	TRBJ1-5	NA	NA	TGTGCCATCACCGCGGGGATCAATCAGCCCCAGCATTTT	CAITAGINQPQHF
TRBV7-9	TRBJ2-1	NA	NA	TGTGCCAGCAGCTACCGGACGGTGGGCGAGCAGTTCTTC	CASSYRTVGEQFF
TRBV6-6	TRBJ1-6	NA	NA	TGTGCCAGCAGTTATCAGGGGCTTTCACCCCTCCACTTT	CASSYQGLSPLHF